This TCR beta chain was identified in a study of brain T cells in children with intractable seizures. Findings and limits, study-wide: Pre-surgery blood may have been undersampled, hiding some clones. Only CDR3 sequence similarity suggested viral specificity, without known HCMV serostatus.

Regarding this clone: The antigen remains undetermined.

Measured with immunoSEQ multiplex PCR; TCRdb has only the in-frame clones, and not every one. The sample shows under 400,000 clones, over 85% of them seen only once. This CDR3 has 14 amino acids. With V trimmed by 4 bases and J by 3 bases, 1 base remained unmatched. Germline V CDR1 and CDR2: SGHDT, YYEEEE. The time point denotes: blood from clinic visit 5 months post-surgery; TSC patient then seizure free. Surgery cases with the highest brain T cell transcript signatures were chosen for sequencing. Patients received at least one anti-epileptic drug before surgery. The material sequenced was peripheral blood, taken roughly 5 months after surgery. The TCR originated in a boy less than two years old with tuberous sclerosis and intractable seizures. This chain uses TRBV5-6 with TRBJ1-2; 12 bases are a match to TRBD1. CDR3 in DNA: TGTGCCAGCAGCCGGGACAGGGGGCACTATGGCTACACCTTC. Protein: CASSRDRGHYGYTF.